This section outlines one TCR beta chain sequence together with its context. The antigen is undetermined. These data originate in a study of T cell responses to AZD1222 COVID-19 vaccine. Whole-study results and caveats: When two AZD1222 doses had been given, Spike-specific TCR breadth and depth rose. Only 6 or 7 individuals given AZD1222 were seropositive at baseline. No repertoire was sampled before or during the peak T cell response, only after it.

V shed 0 bases, J shed 5 bases, and the junction held 5 bases outside the gene matches. The CDR3 spans 15 residues. Germline V gene lookup returns CDR1 WNHNN and CDR2 SYGVQD (reference sequence). Clones were read by immunoSEQ multiplex PCR, and TCRdb kept only the in-frame ones, dropping some. The sample gives 150,000 or so clones, 80% to 95% of which show up once; approximately 3.8% is in the top ten. Pooling was applied to second doses at about 4 or about 12 weeks. The TCR was taken from an adult who received the AZD1222 COVID-19 vaccine. The J gene is TRBJ1-1, the V gene TRBV10-1; 8 nucleotides align to TRBD1. The input for sequencing was peripheral blood, taken 28 days after the second AZD1222 dose. CDR3 sequence reads: CASSESRTGRTEAFF. CDR3 DNA sequence: TGCGCCAGCAGTGAGTCTAGGACAGGGAGGACTGAAGCTTTCTTT.